This entry lists 21 T cell receptor beta chains sequenced from one sample in a study of metastatic and nonmetastatic thyroid tumors. Using MiXCR, TCRdb re-called clones from the PCR reads. The table has 23,000 or so clones, 20% to 30% seen once. Nobody among the patients had been given any treatment before thyroid surgery. Sequencing was carried out using tumor tissue. These TCRs come from a male donor with papillary thyroid cancer or a benign thyroid nodule (not recorded which). Some clones in this sample may be carry-over from other donors' samples.

Details on this clone: A much more abundant neighbour one base away suggests this may be a read error. CDR3 in amino acids: CASSSGVLLAVGMNTEAFF. CDR3 nucleotide sequence: TGTGCCAGCAGCTCCGGGGTGCTATTGGCAGTGGGAATGAACACTGAAGCTTTCTTT. The J gene is TRBJ1-1, the V gene TRBV5-4; D gene unclear. This CDR3 is built from 19 residues. CDR1 SGHNT and CDR2 YYREEE come from the germline V gene (reference sequence). V lost 3 bases and J lost 0, with 24 bases in between. Combining the CDR3 with reference TRBV5-4 and TRBJ1-1 gives the whole variable domain ETGVTQSPTHLIKTRGQQVTLRCSSQSGHNTVSWYQQALGQGPQFIFQYYREEENGRGNFPPRFSGLQFPNYSSELNVNALELDDSALYLCASSSGVLLAVGMNTEAFFGQGTRLTVV.

This clone was detected many times. J is TRBJ2-4 and V is TRBV10-3, with D hard to call. Germline-derived CDR1 and CDR2 are ENHRY and SYGVKD. This CDR3 region has 12 residues. Trimming stripped 5 bases from V and 7 bases from J, with 9 bases between. This chain's CDR3 is CAISPTDNIQYF. CDR3 nucleotide sequence: TGTGCCATCAGTCCAACAGACAACATTCAGTACTTC.

This clone has at least ten counts. This chain uses TRBV18 with TRBJ2-1; 9 nucleotides align to TRBD2. V lost 6 bases, J lost 6 bases, and 12 bases stayed unmatched. Germline V gene lookup returns CDR1 KGHSH and CDR2 LQKENI. The CDR3 is made up of 16 amino acids. CDR3 sequence reads: CASSRVGGRAGNEQFF. In nucleotides, the CDR3 is TGTGCCAGCTCCCGGGTCGGCGGGAGGGCCGGCAATGAGCAGTTCTTC.

As regards this clone: It may be a read error: a sequence one base away is much more abundant. This likely comes from a read error, as the CDR3 has no conserved phenylalanine or tryptophan at its end. This chain connects TRBV2 to TRBJ1-2; TRBD1 agrees at 8 bases. Trimming at V came to 6 bases and at J to 2 bases, leaving 2 bases not matched to a gene. The CDR3 totals 13 residues. CDR1 is SNHLY, CDR2 FYNNEI, per germline. The CDR3 nucleotides read TGTGCCAGCAGGGACAGGGAAAACTATGGCTACACCCTC. Translation gives CASRDRENYGYTL.

Details on this clone: This may be a read error: a much more frequent sequence differs by one nucleotide. The chain employs TRBV5-3 and TRBJ1-2; 7 bases fit TRBD1. TRBV5-3 is an ORF; its function is uncertain. CDR3 length equals 16 residues. CDR3 amino acids: CASSLGQGVSLYGYTF. For the CDR3, the DNA is TGTGCCAGTAGCTTAGGCCAGGGGGTTTCTCTCTATGGCTACACCTTC.

In its sample, this clone was seen a few times. One end of the junction is discordant with germline, which a read error may explain. This chain links TRBV12-3 or TRBV12-4 with TRBJ2-7, with TRBD1 matching over 9 bases. This CDR3 has 15 residues. The CDR3 DNA sequence: TGTGCCGGCAGTGGGGGGACAGGGTATTTCTACGAGCAGTACTTC. This sequence encodes CAGSGGTGYFYEQYF.

This clone has only a few counts. The chain is built from TRBV6-5 and TRBJ2-1; D is perhaps TRBD2 (6 bases). Deletions cut 6 bases from V and 3 bases from J, with 21 bases between. Germline CDR1 is MNHEY and CDR2 is SVGAGI. This CDR3 is built from 17 residues. CDR3 nucleotide sequence: TGTGCCAGCAGAAGAGGAAGAGGGAGGCCGTACTACAATGAGCAGTTCTTC. Protein: CASRRGRGRPYYNEQFF.

With regard to this clone: A much more abundant neighbour one base away suggests this may be a read error. The rearrangement uses TRBV20-1 and TRBJ2-5; TRBD1 aligns across 9 bases. This CDR3 has 13 residues. Germline loops: CDR1 DFQATT, CDR2 SNEGSKA (reference sequence). The V segment lost 5 bases and the J segment 3 bases; nucleotides outside the gene matches: 4. The chain's CDR3 is CSADDRGKETQYF. CDR3 DNA sequence: TGCAGTGCTGACGACAGGGGGAAAGAGACCCAGTACTTC.

About this clone: This may be a read error, as it is one base from a much larger clone. V gene TRBV3-1 combines with J gene TRBJ2-1; 9 bases map to TRBD2. The CDR3 spans 17 residues. V trimming: 1 base; J trimming: 3 bases; junction bases outside the gene matches: 7. Looked up from germline, CDR1 is LGHDT and CDR2 is YNNKEL (reference sequence). In DNA, the CDR3 is TGTGCCAGCAGCCAAGCCTACGGACTAGCGTGCTACAATGAGCAGTTCTTC. This encodes CASSQAYGLACYNEQFF.

This clone was seen repeatedly, ten times or more. The DNA of the CDR3 is TGTGCCAGCTCACCAGGGACAGGGCTTAGCTCCTACAATGAGCAGTTCTTC. Amino acid sequence: CASSPGTGLSSYNEQFF. V and J are TRBV18 and TRBJ2-1, with 9 bases lining up with TRBD1. Germline V gene data show CDR1 as KGHSH and CDR2 as LQKENI. The CDR3 is 17 residues long. After removal of 2 bases from V and 0 bases from J, the junction contained 5 bases not matched to a gene.

Concerning this clone: Being one base from a much bigger clone, this may be a read error. The chain is built from TRBV20-1 and TRBJ2-1, with 11 bases lining up with TRBD2. The CDR3 sequence is 18 residues long. The V segment lost 6 bases and the J segment 8 bases; nucleotides outside the gene matches: 21. Per the germline V gene, CDR1 is DFQATT and CDR2 is SNEGSKA (reference sequence). The CDR3 coding sequence is TGCAGTGCACCTGGGACTAGCGGTTCCCGAGTGTGGTTCGATGAGCAGTTCTTC. Translating it yields CSAPGTSGSRVWFDEQFF.

This clone was found many times. The gene calls are TRBV28 and TRBJ1-1; D remains unclear. V was clipped by 4 bases and J by 10 bases, with 13 bases between them. The germline CDR1 and CDR2 sequences are MDHEN and SYDVKM. The CDR3 runs to 12 residues. CDR3 sequence (DNA): TGTGCCAGCAGTTCCTTTAAAAAGGGAGCTTTCTTT. It yields the protein CASSSFKKGAFF.

This clone is medium-sized within its sample. The rearrangement uses TRBV6-1 and TRBJ1-2; no firm D call. This CDR3 is built from 15 residues. The V end lost 5 bases, the J end lost 6 bases, and 19 bases lay between the germline ends. From germline, CDR1 is MNHNS and CDR2 SASEGT. The CDR3 region has the DNA TGTGCCAGCAGTTCCCCCCACCGGACGTACGATGGCTACACCTTC. Protein product: CASSSPHRTYDGYTF.

The chain employs TRBV10-3 and TRBJ2-2, with 10 bases aligning to TRBD1. This CDR3 is 15 amino acids long. The ends lost 2 bases at V and 5 bases at J; junction bases unmatched: 2. Germline assignment: CDR1 ENHRY and CDR2 SYGVKD. CDR3 sequence: CAISEDRGRTGELFF. CDR3 DNA sequence: TGTGCCATCAGTGAGGACAGGGGGCGGACCGGGGAGCTGTTTTTT.

This clone was counted at least ten times. The chain has TRBV6-6 and TRBJ1-5; D not resolved. Trimming pared 0 bases from V and 0 bases from J, leaving 21 bases between. CDR3 length: 20 amino acids. Per the germline V gene, CDR1 is MNHNY and CDR2 is SVGAGI (reference sequence). CDR3 protein: CASSYSERAPPRGSNQPQHF. For the CDR3, the DNA is TGTGCCAGCAGTTACTCCGAGCGGGCACCACCGCGGGGTAGCAATCAGCCCCAGCATTTT.

In nucleotides, the CDR3 is TGTGCCAGCAGCCCGGGCAGGGCTAATTCACCCCTCCACTTT. This sequence encodes CASSPGRANSPLHF. This chain links TRBV3-1 with TRBJ1-6, with a tentative D call TRBD1 (5 bases). V was shortened by 4 bases and J by 6 bases, with 10 bases between the two germline ends. This CDR3 is built from 14 residues. Germline V lookup: CDR1 LGHDT, CDR2 YNNKEL (reference sequence).

This clone was observed at least ten times. This chain connects TRBV20-1 to TRBJ2-3; D unclear. V was shortened by 3 bases and J by 1 base, with 5 bases between the two germline ends. The CDR3 covers 12 residues. CDR1 is DFQATT and CDR2 is SNEGSKA in the germline V gene (reference sequence). The CDR3 here is CSASPGTDTQYF. In DNA, the CDR3 is TGCAGTGCTAGTCCTGGCACAGATACGCAGTATTTT.

This clone has only a few counts. The chain employs TRBV6-1 and TRBJ1-2; D uncertain. The ends were cut back, 1 base at V and 4 bases at J, with 10 bases in the middle. CDR1 is MNHNS and CDR2 is SASEGT in the germline V gene. CDR3 length equals 14 residues. Here the CDR3 DNA reads TGTGCCAGCAGTGAAGAGGAGACAAGCTATGGCTACACCTTC. Translation gives CASSEEETSYGYTF.

The gene calls are TRBV20-1 and TRBJ2-7; D unclear. Germline CDR1 reads DFQATT; CDR2 reads SNEGSKA (reference sequence). The V and J ends lost 5 bases and 5 bases respectively, with 19 bases between them. This CDR3 contains 14 residues. The DNA for the CDR3 is TGCAGTGCTCCCATGCAGGCTGCAACCCACGAGCAGTACTTC. Protein sequence: CSAPMQAATHEQYF.

This clone was seen more than once but under ten times. It may be a read error: a sequence one base away is much more abundant. The V and J genes are TRBV4-3 and TRBJ2-5, with 7 bases identical to TRBD1. Germline-derived CDR1 and CDR2 are LGHNA and YSLEER. The CDR3 spans 15 residues. With V trimmed by 1 base and J by 5 bases, 7 bases remained unmatched. This chain's CDR3 is CASSQGQGPEETQYF. CDR3 bases: TGCGCCAGCAGCCAAGGACAGGGCCCTGAGGAGACCCAGTACTTC.

This clone came up a few times. A much larger clone lies one base from this, so it may be a read error. This chain joins TRBV4-1 and TRBJ2-5; D possibly uses TRBD1 or TRBD2 (5 bases each). Germline V lookup: CDR1 MGHRA, CDR2 YSYEKL. The CDR3 loop spans 14 amino acids. The CDR3, as DNA: TGCGCCAGCAACCAAGGAAGGGGAGAGGAGACCCAGTACTTC. Encoded protein: CASNQGRGEETQYF.